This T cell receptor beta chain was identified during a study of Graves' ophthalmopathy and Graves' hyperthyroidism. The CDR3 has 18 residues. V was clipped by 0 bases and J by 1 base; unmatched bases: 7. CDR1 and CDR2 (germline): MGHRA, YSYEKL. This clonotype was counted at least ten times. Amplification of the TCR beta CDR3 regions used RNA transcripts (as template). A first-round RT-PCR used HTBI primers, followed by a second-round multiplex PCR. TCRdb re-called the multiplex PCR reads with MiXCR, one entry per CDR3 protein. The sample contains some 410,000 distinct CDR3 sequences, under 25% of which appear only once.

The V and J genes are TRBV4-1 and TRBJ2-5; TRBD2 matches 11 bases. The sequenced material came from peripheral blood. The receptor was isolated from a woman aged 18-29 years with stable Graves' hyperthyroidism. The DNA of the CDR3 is TGCGCCAGCAGCCAAGAGGCTAGCGGGGGGCTCATCCAAGAGACCCAGTACTTC. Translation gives CASSQEASGGLIQETQYF.